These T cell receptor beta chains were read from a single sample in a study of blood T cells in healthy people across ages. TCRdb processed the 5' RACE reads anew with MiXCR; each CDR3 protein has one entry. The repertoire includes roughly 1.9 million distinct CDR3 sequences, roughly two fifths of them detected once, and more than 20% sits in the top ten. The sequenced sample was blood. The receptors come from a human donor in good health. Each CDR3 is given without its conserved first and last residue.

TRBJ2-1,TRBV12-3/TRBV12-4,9,ASQTFNEQF
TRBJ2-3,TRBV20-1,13,SAGGGEMPQETQY
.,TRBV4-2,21,ASSRRRPGQGLPTSGTTYEQY
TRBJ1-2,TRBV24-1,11,ATSVGQDYGYT
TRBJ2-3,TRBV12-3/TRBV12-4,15,ASSPAPGLAGEDAQY
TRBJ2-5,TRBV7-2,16,ASSSYLTQGARGETQY
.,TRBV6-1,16,ASSSPYRGTGSAHEQY
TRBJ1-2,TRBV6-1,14,ASSTIEGPLSYGYT
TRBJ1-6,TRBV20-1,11,SARSGTYSPLH
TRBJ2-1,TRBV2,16,ASSNTGTSGGAYNEQF
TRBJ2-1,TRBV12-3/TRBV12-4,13,ASSLRMSSYNEQF
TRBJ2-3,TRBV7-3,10,ASSSNTETQY
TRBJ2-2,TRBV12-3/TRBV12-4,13,ASNQQGGNTGELF
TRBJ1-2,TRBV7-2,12,ASSLESENYDYT
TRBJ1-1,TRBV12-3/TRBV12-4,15,ASSFSLGALMNTEAF
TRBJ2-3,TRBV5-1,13,ASSETSLHADTQY
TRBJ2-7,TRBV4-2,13,ASSQDGTGVEEQY
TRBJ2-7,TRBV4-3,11,ASSQLGLNMQY
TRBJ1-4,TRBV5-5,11,ASSLLPGEKLF
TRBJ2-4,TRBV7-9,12,ASSPRQGRNIQY
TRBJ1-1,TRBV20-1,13,SANDPGQGNTEAF
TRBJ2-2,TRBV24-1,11,ATFSGNTGELF
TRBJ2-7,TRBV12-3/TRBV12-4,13,ASSLARRGAYEQY
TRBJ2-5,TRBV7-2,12,ASNLVVPGGTQY
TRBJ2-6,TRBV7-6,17,ASSLAGGTGSSGANVLT
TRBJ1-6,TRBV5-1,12,ASSRGTGDSPLH
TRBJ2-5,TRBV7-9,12,SSSGQGRPMKQY
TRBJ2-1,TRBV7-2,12,ASSLAGQINEQF
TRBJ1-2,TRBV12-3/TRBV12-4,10,ASSDWGAGYT
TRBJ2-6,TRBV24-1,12,ATTSGSGANVLT
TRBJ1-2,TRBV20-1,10,SATFGGKGYT
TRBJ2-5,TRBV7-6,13,ASSPRLVGQETQY
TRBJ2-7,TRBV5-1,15,ASSLVQPGQDLCEQY
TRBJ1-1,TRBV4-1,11,ASSHTGTTEAF
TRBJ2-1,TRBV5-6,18,ASSFDLGQGTAETYNEQF
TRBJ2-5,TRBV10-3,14,AIRTGTSGGRQTQY
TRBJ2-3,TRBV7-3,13,ASSFVAESTDTQY
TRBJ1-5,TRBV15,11,ATSRDHNQPQH
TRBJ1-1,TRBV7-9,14,ASSLGIMLGDTEAF
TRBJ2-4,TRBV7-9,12,ASSPYSLLNEQY
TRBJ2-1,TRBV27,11,ASSFGQYNGQF
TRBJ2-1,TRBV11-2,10,ASSLASLRQF
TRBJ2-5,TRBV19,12,ASSIEWGTETQY
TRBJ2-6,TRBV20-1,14,SARGLWDSGANVLT
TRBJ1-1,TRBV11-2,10,ASSYDRNEAF
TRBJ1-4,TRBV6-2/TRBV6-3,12,ASSYEPENLEPF